The 27 T cell receptor beta chains below come from one sample, sequenced in a study of blood T cell repertoires in COVID-19. Some clones are missing from TCRdb's copy, which holds only in-frame ones; the method was immunoSEQ multiplex PCR. This table has roughly 140,000 clones, 75% to 85% appearing once. Sequencing was done on a sample of peripheral blood. The receptor set was obtained from a woman aged 50 to 60 in a cohort sampled during active or convalescent COVID-19.

This chain links TRBV12-5 with TRBJ1-2; no definite D call. This CDR3 has 13 residues. V was pared by 2 bases and J by 2 bases, with 6 bases between. Germline CDR1 and CDR2: LGHNT and FRNRAP. The CDR3 protein is CASGLNSNYGYTF. CDR3 in DNA: TGTGCTAGTGGTTTGAACAGCAACTATGGCTACACCTTC. Full variable domain (rest looked up from reference TRBV12-5 and TRBJ1-2): DARVTQTPRHKVTEMGQEVTMRCQPILGHNTVFWYRQTMMQGLELLAYFRNRAPLDDSGMPKDRFSAEMPDATLATLKIQPSEPRDSAVYFCASGLNSNYGYTFGSGTRLTVV.

V gene TRBV7-2 combines with J gene TRBJ1-1, with 9 bases lining up with TRBD1. The CDR3 is made up of 16 amino acids. After removal of 5 bases from V and 4 bases from J, the junction contained 11 bases not matched to a gene. CDR1 is SGHTA, CDR2 FQGNSA, per germline. CDR3 residues: CASSQRQGGRFTEAFF. The CDR3, as DNA: TGTGCCAGCAGCCAACGACAGGGGGGACGATTCACTGAAGCTTTCTTT.

The chain recombines TRBV2 with TRBJ2-7; tentative D call: TRBD2 (5 bases). The CDR3 has 13 amino acids. With 1 base removed from V and 7 bases from J, the gap between germline ends came to 11 bases. Germline CDR1 SNHLY, CDR2 FYNNEI. CDR3 region: CASSEEGGLEQYF. CDR3 DNA sequence: TGTGCCAGCAGTGAAGAGGGCGGGTTAGAGCAGTACTTC.

This clone was picked up one time. The chain joins TRBV14 to TRBJ1-2; D remains unclear. There are 15 residues in the CDR3. Trimming took 1 base from V and 3 from J, leaving 12 bases between them. Germline lookup yields CDR1 SGHDN and CDR2 FVKESK. The CDR3 DNA reads TGTGCCAGCAGCCAAGTACCCAACCCGGACTATGGCTACACCTTC. Translated: CASSQVPNPDYGYTF.

This clone counts as medium-sized. The chain recombines TRBV4-1 with TRBJ1-3, with unresolved D. The length of the CDR3 is 17 residues. Trimming pared 3 bases from V and 0 bases from J, leaving 15 bases between. From germline, CDR1 is MGHRA and CDR2 YSYEKL. Written as DNA, the CDR3 is TGCGCCAGCAGCCAGGACTCGCGAGAACGCTCTGGAAACACCATATATTTT. Translation gives CASSQDSRERSGNTIYF.

This chain links TRBV19 with TRBJ1-1, with D maybe TRBD1 (5 bases). Trimming removed 4 bases from V and 5 bases from J, with 11 bases in between. CDR3 length: 13 residues. The germline V gene has CDR1 LNHDA and CDR2 SQIVND (reference sequence). The CDR3 loop reads CASSRGLGTEAFF. CDR3 bases: TGTGCCAGTAGTAGGGGCCTTGGGACTGAAGCTTTCTTT. Drawing the rest from reference TRBV19 and TRBJ1-1, the complete variable domain is DGGITQSPKYLFRKEGQNVTLSCEQNLNHDAMYWYRQDPGQGLRLIYYSQIVNDFQKGDIAEGYSVSREKKESFPLTVTSAQKNPTAFYLCASSRGLGTEAFFGQGTRLTVV.

To note about this clone: Other DNA sequences in this specimen translate into the identical CDR3. The J gene is TRBJ2-5, the V gene TRBV20-1; TRBD1 is a possible D gene (5 bases). Germline V lookup: CDR1 DFQATT, CDR2 SNEGSKA (reference sequence). The CDR3 runs to 11 residues. Trimming took 6 bases from V and 3 from J, leaving 8 bases between them. This CDR3 is CSATREETQYF. In nucleotides, the CDR3 is TGCAGTGCGACCAGGGAAGAGACCCAGTACTTC.

The V gene is TRBV5-5, the J gene TRBJ2-7; no firm D call. Germline-derived CDR1 and CDR2 are SGHKS and YYEKEE (reference sequence). V was clipped by 0 bases and J by 2 bases, with 9 bases between them. The CDR3 is made up of 14 amino acids. CDR3 bases: TGTGCCAGCAGCTTGGCAGTGACTGCCTACGAGCAGTACTTC. This codes for CASSLAVTAYEQYF.

The chain has TRBV19 and TRBJ1-3, with 8 bases aligning to TRBD1. The CDR3 is made up of 15 amino acids. Germline V gene lookup returns CDR1 LNHDA and CDR2 SQIVND (reference sequence). The J segment lost 2 bases and the V segment lost 6 bases, leaving 6 bases of the junction unmatched. CDR3 residues: CASSLRTGTGNTIYF. CDR3 sequence (DNA): TGTGCCAGTAGCCTCCGGACAGGGACTGGAAACACCATATATTTT.

This clone was observed a handful of times. In nucleotides, the CDR3 is TGCAGCGGCACGGGGACAGGGGTTGGGGAGCTGTTTTTT. It specifies CSGTGTGVGELFF. The chain has TRBV29-1 and TRBJ2-2; 10 bases map to TRBD1. Germline loops: CDR1 SQVTM, CDR2 ANQGSEA. The CDR3 sequence is 13 residues long. With 7 bases clipped from V and 8 bases from J, the junction kept 7 bases outside the gene matches.

The CDR3 protein is CASSFFRDEGYTF. In DNA, the CDR3 is TGTGCCAGCAGTTTTTTCCGGGATGAAGGCTACACCTTC. The V call is TRBV6-2 or TRBV6-3, the J call TRBJ1-2; no clear D gene. The CDR3 runs to 13 residues. Germline V gene data show CDR1 as MNHEY and CDR2 as SVGEGT. V dropped 4 bases and J dropped 8 bases, with 14 bases sitting between them.

The chain joins TRBV19 to TRBJ2-2; 9 nucleotides line up with TRBD2. The CDR3 runs 14 residues. J was trimmed by 12 bases and V by 4 bases; bases with no gene match: 9. Germline V CDR1 and CDR2: LNHDA, SQIVND (reference sequence). The CDR3 nucleotides read TGTGCCAGTAGTAGCGGGGGGGGCCTTGGCAAGCTGTTTTTT. This gives the protein CASSSGGGLGKLFF.

This clone was picked up one time. This chain's CDR3 is CASSRDRAYNTEAFF. CDR3 bases: TGTGCCAGTAGTAGAGACAGGGCATACAACACTGAAGCTTTCTTT. This sequence joins TRBV19 and TRBJ1-1; 7 nucleotides agree with TRBD1. This CDR3 contains 15 residues. Per the germline V gene, CDR1 is LNHDA and CDR2 is SQIVND (reference sequence). V was pared by 4 bases and J by 2 bases, with 7 bases of the junction left unmatched.

The rearrangement joins TRBV10-3 to TRBJ1-4; D uncertain. The V and J ends lost 0 bases and 8 bases respectively, with 10 bases between them. CDR3 length: 14 amino acids. Germline V gene data show CDR1 as ENHRY and CDR2 as SYGVKD. The CDR3 bases are TGTGCCATCAGTGAGTCGTCAGGCGAGGAAAAACTGTTTTTT. Translated, it gives CAISESSGEEKLFF.

V and J are TRBV6-4 and TRBJ2-3; TRBD2 aligns across 8 bases. The trim removed 4 bases at V and 2 bases at J, leaving 14 bases unmatched. The CDR3 consists of 18 residues. The germline CDR1 and CDR2 sequences are MRHNA and SNTAGT. In DNA form, the CDR3 reads TGTGCCAGCAGTGGCCGTGGGATCGGGGGGGCCGACACAGATACGCAGTATTTT. Its protein product is CASSGRGIGGADTDTQYF.

V usage is TRBV7-8 and J usage is TRBJ2-5; a weak D match, TRBD2 (5 bases). V was shortened by 4 bases and J by 9 bases, with 18 bases between the two germline ends. The germline V gene has CDR1 SGHVS and CDR2 FQNEAQ. CDR3 length: 14 amino acids. The CDR3 spells CASSSGPMGEAQYF. CDR3 in DNA: TGTGCCAGCAGCTCCGGGCCCATGGGAGAAGCCCAGTACTTC.

The rearrangement joins TRBV29-1 to TRBJ1-1, with 7 bases that match TRBD1. Germline CDR1 is SQVTM and CDR2 is ANQGSEA. CDR3 length equals 11 residues. V gave up 5 bases and J gave up 8 bases; unmatched junction bases: 5. The CDR3 nucleotides read TGCAGCGTTCGACAGGGAGCCGAAGCTTTCTTT. It encodes CSVRQGAEAFF.

This clone was seen only once. The J gene is TRBJ2-5, the V gene TRBV10-3, with D perhaps matching TRBD2 (5 bases). In germline, CDR1 is ENHRY, CDR2 SYGVKD. CDR3 length: 12 amino acids. Trimming removed 9 bases at V and 5 bases at J, with 13 bases between. CDR3 sequence reads: CAIRDSGETQYF. The DNA of the CDR3 is TGTGCCATTAGAGACTCGGGGGAGACCCAGTACTTC.

This rearrangement joins TRBV9 to TRBJ2-6; no definite D call. Trimming took off 3 bases at V and 2 bases at J, with 18 bases between the two ends. CDR1 and CDR2 from the germline V gene are SGDLS and YYNGEE. The CDR3 extends over 18 amino acids. The CDR3 DNA reads as TGTGCCAGCAGCGACCCCATGGGCAGTTGGGCTGGGGCCAACGTCCTGACTTTC. Translation gives CASSDPMGSWAGANVLTF.

The V gene is TRBV19, the J gene TRBJ2-1; the D is unclear. From germline, CDR1 is LNHDA and CDR2 SQIVND (reference sequence). V was trimmed by 4 bases and J by 0 bases, leaving 13 bases between them. CDR3 length equals 16 residues. CDR3 region: CASSRASSNSYNEQFF. Written as DNA, the CDR3 is TGTGCCAGTAGTAGAGCCTCGTCAAACTCCTACAATGAGCAGTTCTTC.

The chain has TRBV19 and TRBJ1-2; D not certain. Per the germline V gene, CDR1 is LNHDA and CDR2 is SQIVND (reference sequence). V was cut by 5 bases and J by 8 bases, with 24 bases left in between. The CDR3 contains 16 residues. CDR3 residues: CASSSAQAEFSGGYTF. Written as DNA, the CDR3 is TGTGCCAGTAGTTCAGCACAAGCGGAATTTTCGGGGGGCTACACCTTC.

This chain uses TRBV2 with TRBJ1-2; TRBD1 matches 9 bases. J gave up 8 bases and V 9 bases, and 10 bases lay outside the gene matches. Per the germline V gene, CDR1 is SNHLY and CDR2 is FYNNEI. The CDR3 is made up of 13 amino acids. This CDR3 is CASRATDRGGYTF. CDR3 coding DNA: TGTGCCAGTAGGGCAACCGACAGGGGGGGCTACACCTTC.

V is TRBV6-5 and J is TRBJ1-1; D gene ambiguous. V was shortened by 10 bases and J by 1 base, with 13 bases between the two germline ends. Germline assignment: CDR1 MNHEY and CDR2 SVGAGI. The CDR3 is 13 amino acids. The CDR3 spells CATGEGQNTEAFF. CDR3 DNA: TGTGCCACCGGGGAAGGGCAGAACACTGAAGCTTTCTTT.

V usage is TRBV12-5 and J usage is TRBJ1-5; 9 nucleotides line up with TRBD1. The CDR3 length is 15 residues. Trimming at V came to 4 bases and at J to 2 bases, leaving 3 bases not matched to a gene. The V gene's germline CDR1 is LGHNT and CDR2 FRNRAP. CDR3 protein: CASGSDRGGNQPQHF. The CDR3, as DNA: TGTGCTAGTGGTTCCGACAGGGGGGGCAATCAGCCCCAGCATTTT.

The chain couples TRBV6-5 to TRBJ1-2; D may be TRBD1 (6 bases). Germline CDR1 MNHEY, CDR2 SVGAGI. CDR3 length: 13 amino acids. Deletions cut 6 bases from V and 2 bases from J, with 10 bases between. The CDR3 sequence is CASRIQGNYGYTF. In DNA form, the CDR3 reads TGTGCCAGCAGAATACAGGGAAACTATGGCTACACCTTC.

The chain employs TRBV5-1 and TRBJ1-4; the D gene is possibly TRBD1 (6 bases). Trimming cost V 1 base and J 8 bases, with 9 bases left between them. This CDR3 has 13 residues. Per germline, CDR1 SGHRS and CDR2 YFSETQ. CDR3 amino acids: CASSLSGQEKLFF. The CDR3 DNA sequence: TGCGCCAGCAGCTTGAGTGGACAGGAAAAACTGTTTTTT. The entire variable domain, with the rest obtained from reference TRBV5-1 and TRBJ1-4, is as follows: KAGVTQTPRYLIKTRGQQVTLSCSPISGHRSVSWYQQTPGQGLQFLFEYFSETQRNKGNFPGRFSGRQFSNSRSEMNVSTLELGDSALYLCASSLSGQEKLFFGSGTQLSVL.

This clone has a count of ten or more. The chain carries TRBV30 and TRBJ1-5; TRBD1 matches at 7 bases. V trimming: 2 bases; J trimming: 2 bases; junction bases outside the gene matches: 9. CDR1 is GTSNPN, CDR2 SVGIG, per germline (reference sequence). The CDR3 loop spans 16 amino acids. The CDR3 loop is CAWSPQGQRGNQPQHF. The CDR3 region has the DNA TGTGCCTGGAGTCCACAGGGGCAGCGGGGCAATCAGCCCCAGCATTTT. The full variable domain, rest sourced from reference TRBV30 and TRBJ1-5, is SQTIHQWPATLVQPVGSPLSLECTVEGTSNPNLYWYRQAAGRGLQLLFYSVGIGQISSEVPQNLSASRPQDRQFILSSKKLLLSDSGFYLCAWSPQGQRGNQPQHFGDGTRLSIL.